The 5 T cell receptor beta chains listed next were all sequenced from one sample in a study of blood T cells in healthy people across ages. The use of a sample-barcoded 5' primer and a J-beta primer mix characterized a second PCR of 7 to 11 cycles. TCRdb reanalysed the 5' RACE reads using MiXCR and keeps one entry per CDR3 protein. The sample carries about 780,000 distinct CDR3 sequences, roughly 24% recorded once. This sample was also put to use in a study of T cells of mothers and their children.

Specimen: blood. The origin of the receptors is a boy aged 5-17 years in good health.

The V call is TRBV7-9, the J call TRBJ2-1; 8 bases agree with TRBD2. The J call could be wrong; TRBJ2-7 is a better fit for the DNA end. The CDR3 is 15 amino acids. The germline V gene has CDR1 SEHNR and CDR2 FQNEAQ (reference sequence). Written as DNA, the CDR3 is TGTGCCAGCAGCTTACTGGACGGGGGGGTCTACGAGCAGTACTTC. Translation: CASSLLDGGVYEQYF.

Only a few counts were recorded for this clonotype. The chain combines TRBV5-1 with TRBJ2-3; weak D call: TRBD1 (5 bases). Trimming stripped 4 bases from V and 2 bases from J, with 14 bases between. CDR3 length: 15 amino acids. Germline CDR1 and CDR2: SGHRS and YFSETQ. The DNA of the CDR3 is TGCGCCAGCAGCCAAAGGGCAGGGTACACAGATACGCAGTATTTT. Its translation: CASSQRAGYTDTQYF. The full variable domain, its missing parts supplied by reference TRBV5-1 and TRBJ2-3, is KAGVTQTPRYLIKTRGQQVTLSCSPISGHRSVSWYQQTPGQGLQFLFEYFSETQRNKGNFPGRFSGRQFSNSRSEMNVSTLELGDSALYLCASSQRAGYTDTQYFGPGTRLTVL.

V usage is TRBV7-2 and J usage is TRBJ1-1; TRBD1 matches 8 bases. The CDR3 has 17 residues. With V trimmed by 0 bases and J by 2 bases, 8 bases remained unmatched. CDR1 SGHTA and CDR2 FQGNSA come from the germline V gene. The CDR3 reads CASSLAGTGGHNTEAFF. The CDR3 nucleotides are TGTGCCAGCAGCTTAGCTGGGACAGGAGGTCACAACACTGAAGCTTTCTTT.

The table lists this clonotype with a few counts. CDR3 nucleotide sequence: TGTGCCAGCAGCCAAGCGTCAGGTCCCTATGGCTACACCTTC. This sequence encodes CASSQASGPYGYTF. The chain carries TRBV14 and TRBJ1-2; D not certain. CDR1 and CDR2 (germline): SGHDN, FVKESK. V lost 1 base and J lost 4, with 10 bases in between. This CDR3 is built from 14 residues.

This rearrangement joins TRBV29-1 to TRBJ2-4; D is unclear. Germline CDR1 is SQVTM and CDR2 is ANQGSEA. V was shortened by 3 bases and J by 7 bases, with 13 bases between the two germline ends. This CDR3 has 13 amino acids. The CDR3 sequence is CSVEFSLGNIQYF. The CDR3 bases are TGCAGCGTTGAGTTTTCGTTAGGCAACATTCAGTACTTC.